This T cell receptor beta chain was retrieved from a study of CD8 T cells in Susac syndrome. V gave up 4 bases and J gave up 6 bases; unmatched junction bases: 17. Germline lookup yields CDR1 SGHRS and CDR2 YFSETQ. CDR3 length equals 18 residues. It was with random hexamers that about 0.45 to 1 ug RNA was reverse transcribed. The authors amplified TCR beta CDR3 across 54 Vbeta and 13 Jbeta using immunoSEQ multiplex PCR. TCRdb re-derived calls from the immunoSEQ multiplex PCR reads in MiXCR, one entry per CDR3 protein. Among some 260,000 distinct CDR3 sequences, approximately 81% were seen once, and the ten largest hold about 0.11%.

The sample taken for sequencing was CD8+ T cells from PBMCs. J is TRBJ2-7 and V is TRBV5-1; 12 nucleotides line up with TRBD2. This sequence originates from a human donor with multiple sclerosis. The CDR3 here is CASSPQGSSGRAQSEQYF. The CDR3 coding sequence is TGCGCCAGCAGCCCCCAGGGCTCTAGCGGGAGGGCCCAGTCCGAGCAGTACTTC.